This TCR beta chain was sequenced during a study of cytomegalovirus exposure and HLA in healthy donors. Findings and caveats of the study: The authors confirmed in vitro that three CMV-associated chains were specific for CMV antigens. Overall, about 160 TCR beta chains were annotated as cytomegalovirus-associated.

Assay used: immunoSEQ multiplex PCR; TCRdb lists only in-frame clones, some missing. The profile shows hundreds of thousands of clones, roughly 90% of them singletons. Note on this clone: Its antigen is currently unknown.

This receptor was obtained from a woman aged 18-35 years in good health and CMV-seronegative. The sequenced sample consisted of PBMCs.

The CDR3 protein is CASSPRGLAGSYNEQFF. CDR3 coding DNA: TGTGCCAGCTCACCCCGGGGACTAGCGGGATCCTACAATGAGCAGTTCTTC. The V and J genes are TRBV18 and TRBJ2-1, with 13 bases that match TRBD2. V lost 3 bases, J lost 1 base, and 3 bases stayed unmatched. The CDR3 contains 17 residues. CDR1 KGHSH and CDR2 LQKENI come from the germline V gene.